A selection of T cell receptor beta chains follows, all from one sample in a study of blood T cell repertoires in COVID-19. Profiled with immunoSEQ multiplex PCR; TCRdb holds only in-frame clones, not every one. The sample has over 100,000 clones, 75% to 90% seen once. The sequenced material came from peripheral blood. These receptors were taken from a woman aged 70 to 79 with acute or convalescent COVID-19. The CDR3 runs from the conserved cysteine through the conserved F or W. The D gene is left open where the match is weak. Only part of the rows carry a size: once, few, many, or a class if the clone is expanded.

J: TRBJ2-5; D: TRBD2; size: .; V: TRBV19; CDR3: CASRGLGSETQYF; DNA: TGTGCCAGTAGAGGACTAGGATCAGAGACCCAGTACTTC
J: TRBJ1-4; D: .; size: .; V: TRBV7-6; CDR3: CASSLTQGTNEKLFF; DNA: TGTGCCAGCAGCTTAACCCAGGGTACTAATGAAAAACTGTTTTTT
J: TRBJ2-1; D: TRBD2; size: few; V: TRBV9; CDR3: CASSGPGGEQFF; DNA: TGTGCCAGCAGCGGACCCGGGGGGGAGCAGTTCTTC
J: TRBJ2-7; D: TRBD2; size: once; V: TRBV28; CDR3: CASLRGGLAGDGYEQYF; DNA: TGTGCCTCCTTACGGGGTGGCCTAGCGGGAGATGGGTACGAGCAGTACTTC
J: TRBJ2-5; D: TRBD2; size: .; V: TRBV9; CDR3: CASSLSGTSGRAETQYF; DNA: TGTGCCAGCAGCCTTAGCGGGACTAGCGGGAGAGCCGAGACCCAGTACTTC
J: TRBJ2-4; D: TRBD2; size: .; V: TRBV2; CDR3: CASSRLAGGENIQYF; DNA: TGTGCCAGCAGTAGACTAGCGGGAGGGGAAAACATTCAGTACTTC
J: TRBJ2-3; D: .; size: .; V: TRBV6-1; CDR3: CASSEGVAPEGDTQYF; DNA: TGTGCCAGCAGTGAAGGGGTCGCGCCTGAGGGAGATACGCAGTATTTT
J: TRBJ2-1; D: .; size: .; V: TRBV2; CDR3: CASKKGGTSSYNEQFF; DNA: TGTGCCAGCAAAAAAGGGGGTACTAGCTCCTACAATGAGCAGTTCTTC
J: TRBJ2-7; D: TRBD1; size: .; V: TRBV9; CDR3: CASSAGSRGLYEQYF; DNA: TGTGCCAGCAGCGCGGGAAGCAGGGGGCTCTACGAGCAGTACTTC
J: TRBJ1-6; D: .; size: .; V: TRBV7-2; CDR3: CASSRSYNSPLHF; DNA: TGTGCCAGCAGTCGCAGCTATAATTCACCCCTCCACTTT
J: TRBJ1-1; D: TRBD1; size: .; V: TRBV7-8; CDR3: CASKDRGYGEAFF; DNA: TGTGCCAGCAAGGACAGGGGGTATGGGGAAGCTTTCTTT
J: TRBJ2-1; D: TRBD1; size: .; V: TRBV11-1; CDR3: CASSFPGQGSYNEQFF; DNA: TGTGCCAGCAGCTTCCCGGGACAGGGGTCCTACAATGAGCAGTTCTTC
J: TRBJ1-1; D: .; size: .; V: TRBV3-1/TRBV3-2; CDR3: CASTQRQGGTEAFF; DNA: TGTGCCAGCACTCAACGGCAGGGAGGCACTGAAGCTTTCTTT
J: TRBJ1-2; D: .; size: few; V: TRBV2; CDR3: CASSEEQGSGYTF; DNA: TGTGCCAGCAGTGAAGAACAGGGCAGTGGCTACACCTTC
J: TRBJ1-3; D: .; size: .; V: TRBV1; CDR3: CTSSGDRGHRDSGNTIYF; DNA: TGCACCAGCAGCGGGGACAGGGGCCATCGAGACTCTGGAAACACCATATATTTT
J: TRBJ2-2; D: .; size: once; V: TRBV18; CDR3: CASSPVNSGAGELFF; DNA: TGTGCCAGCTCGCCTGTAAACAGTGGCGCCGGGGAGCTGTTTTTT
J: TRBJ1-5; D: TRBD1; size: .; V: TRBV6-1; CDR3: CASSEEGARGNQPQHF; DNA: TGTGCCAGCAGTGAGGAGGGGGCGCGGGGCAATCAGCCCCAGCATTTT
J: TRBJ2-1; D: TRBD2; size: .; V: TRBV5-4; CDR3: CASSFRGAYNEQFF; DNA: TGTGCCAGCAGCTTTCGGGGGGCCTACAATGAGCAGTTCTTC
J: TRBJ2-1; D: TRBD1; size: .; V: TRBV5-1; CDR3: CASSPGTGYSYNEQFF; DNA: TGCGCCAGCAGCCCGGGGACAGGTTACTCCTACAATGAGCAGTTCTTC
J: TRBJ1-2; D: .; size: .; V: TRBV9; CDR3: CASSVEHSWTPNYGYTF; DNA: TGTGCCAGCAGCGTAGAGCACAGTTGGACTCCTAACTATGGCTACACCTTC
J: TRBJ2-1; D: .; size: .; V: TRBV6-5; CDR3: CASLAIGSYNEQFF; DNA: TGTGCCAGCTTAGCGATAGGGTCCTACAATGAGCAGTTCTTC
J: TRBJ2-5; D: TRBD2; size: .; V: TRBV3-1/TRBV3-2; CDR3: CASSQESWLAGGTQYF; DNA: TGTGCCAGCAGCCAAGAGAGTTGGCTAGCGGGAGGGACCCAGTACTTC
J: TRBJ1-4; D: .; size: .; V: TRBV5-6; CDR3: CASSLNGQSDF; DNA: TGTGCCAGCAGCTTGAACGGACAGTCCGACTTT
J: TRBJ2-1; D: .; size: .; V: TRBV27; CDR3: CASSSTGTVYNEQFF; DNA: TGTGCCAGCAGTAGCACCGGGACTGTATACAATGAGCAGTTCTTC
J: TRBJ2-4; D: TRBD2; size: few; V: TRBV6-4; CDR3: CASSEAPGGGNIQYF; DNA: TGTGCCAGCAGTGAAGCCCCGGGGGGGGGAAACATTCAGTACTTC
J: TRBJ2-5; D: .; size: .; V: TRBV6-5; CDR3: CASSKPGETQYF; DNA: TGTGCCAGCAGTAAGCCCGGGGAGACCCAGTACTTC
J: TRBJ1-2; D: TRBD1; size: .; V: TRBV19; CDR3: CASTSGQGSVNGYTF; DNA: TGTGCCAGTACCTCGGGACAGGGAAGTGTAAATGGCTACACCTTC
J: TRBJ2-2; D: TRBD1; size: .; V: TRBV9; CDR3: CASSVLSWSGGSGGELFF; DNA: TGTGCCAGCAGCGTACTCTCCTGGTCAGGGGGCAGTGGCGGGGAGCTGTTTTTT
J: TRBJ2-1; D: TRBD2; size: .; V: TRBV5-1; CDR3: CASSFPSQLAGGYNEQFF; DNA: TGCGCCAGCAGCTTCCCCTCCCAACTAGCGGGAGGTTACAATGAGCAGTTCTTC
J: TRBJ2-5; D: TRBD2; size: .; V: TRBV9; CDR3: CASSVDTSGEETQYF; DNA: TGTGCCAGCAGCGTAGATACTAGCGGTGAAGAGACCCAGTACTTC
J: TRBJ1-6; D: TRBD1; size: .; V: TRBV6-5; CDR3: CASGTVDNSPLHF; DNA: TGTGCCAGCGGGACAGTCGATAATTCACCCCTCCACTTT
J: TRBJ2-7; D: .; size: .; V: TRBV7-7; CDR3: CASSYRVGSYEQYF; DNA: TGTGCCAGCAGCTACAGGGTAGGCTCATACGAGCAGTACTTC
J: TRBJ2-3; D: TRBD1; size: .; V: TRBV2; CDR3: CASSESRGLVTDTQYF; DNA: TGTGCCAGCAGTGAAAGCAGGGGGTTGGTCACAGATACGCAGTATTTT
J: TRBJ1-1; D: .; size: .; V: TRBV6-5; CDR3: CASKRQPNTEAFF; DNA: TGTGCCAGCAAGAGACAGCCTAACACTGAAGCTTTCTTT
J: TRBJ2-7; D: TRBD1; size: .; V: TRBV5-4; CDR3: CASSLPDRAGTYEQYF; DNA: TGTGCCAGCAGCCTACCGGACAGGGCAGGGACCTACGAGCAGTACTTC
J: TRBJ2-7; D: TRBD1; size: few; V: TRBV7-9; CDR3: CASSLTGGGEQYF; DNA: TGTGCCAGCAGCCTGACAGGGGGTGGCGAGCAGTACTTC
J: TRBJ2-3; D: TRBD1; size: .; V: TRBV24-1; CDR3: CATSDWWTGGTSTDTQYF; DNA: TGTGCCACCAGTGATTGGTGGACAGGGGGAACTAGCACAGATACGCAGTATTTT
J: TRBJ1-2; D: .; size: .; V: TRBV7-2; CDR3: CASSFPGGPYGYTF; DNA: TGTGCCAGCAGTTTCCCTGGGGGCCCGTATGGCTACACCTTC
J: TRBJ2-2; D: TRBD2; size: .; V: TRBV5-1; CDR3: CASSRILSGVSASNTGELFF; DNA: TGCGCCAGCAGCCGAATCCTTAGCGGGGTCTCAGCCTCGAACACCGGGGAGCTGTTTTTT
J: TRBJ1-6; D: TRBD1; size: .; V: TRBV24-1; CDR3: CATCWDRVVSYNSPLHF; DNA: TGTGCCACCTGTTGGGACAGGGTGGTCTCCTATAATTCACCCCTCCACTTT
J: TRBJ1-4; D: TRBD1; size: .; V: TRBV4-2; CDR3: CASSQQGAKEKLFF; DNA: TGTGCCAGCAGCCAGCAGGGGGCTAAGGAAAAACTGTTTTTT
J: TRBJ2-3; D: .; size: once; V: TRBV3-1/TRBV3-2; CDR3: CASSLLGRSTDTQYF; DNA: TGTGCCAGCAGCCTTTTGGGCCGAAGCACGGATACGCAGTATTTT
J: TRBJ2-7; D: .; size: .; V: TRBV25-1; CDR3: CASRLGATYEQYF; DNA: TGTGCCAGTAGGTTGGGCGCGACCTACGAGCAGTACTTC
J: TRBJ1-2; D: TRBD1; size: .; V: TRBV19; CDR3: CASSITGTDYGYTF; DNA: TGTGCCAGTAGTATAACCGGGACAGACTATGGCTACACCTTC
J: TRBJ2-7; D: .; size: .; V: TRBV27; CDR3: CASSGAPPPLREQYF; DNA: TGTGCCAGCAGTGGTGCACCCCCGCCGTTGAGGGAGCAGTACTTC
J: TRBJ1-5; D: .; size: .; V: TRBV12-3/TRBV12-4; CDR3: CATTGGGPQHF; DNA: TGTGCCACCACTGGGGGGGGGCCCCAGCATTTT
J: TRBJ2-3; D: TRBD1; size: .; V: TRBV2; CDR3: CASSQGQGGTDTQYF; DNA: TGTGCCAGCAGCCAAGGACAGGGTGGCACAGATACGCAGTATTTT
J: TRBJ2-5; D: TRBD1; size: .; V: TRBV3-1/TRBV3-2; CDR3: CASSLRQGADKETQYF; DNA: TGTGCCAGCAGCCTCCGACAGGGGGCTGATAAAGAGACCCAGTACTTC
J: TRBJ1-5; D: .; size: once; V: TRBV6-4; CDR3: CASSDYVWLNQPQHF; DNA: TGTGCCAGCAGTGACTACGTGTGGCTCAATCAGCCCCAGCATTTT